Here is one T cell receptor (beta chain) with its context. Its cognate antigen is unknown. The data stem from a study of CXCR3-negative and CXCR3-positive naive CD8 T cells. Study in general: Libraries each contributed about 1.5 +/- 0.3 million TRB reads, for about 135 million in total.

Study findings and constraints: With respect to TRBV-TRBJ usage, naive CXCR3-negative and CXCR3-positive cells were similar; memory differed. Comparably high diversity was seen in both naive subsets, and much lower diversity in memory CD8+ cells. A higher hydrophobicity marked the TRB CDR3s of CXCR3-positive naive cells versus CXCR3-negative naive cells.

It was by 5' RACE with UMI labels that the TRB cDNA libraries were prepared. TCRdb reprocessed the 5' RACE reads, keeping one entry per CDR3 protein, no DNA. The sample data list roughly 120,000 distinct CDR3 sequences. CDR3 size: 15 residues. Germline CDR1 reads DFQATT; CDR2 reads SNEGSKA (reference sequence). V and J are TRBV20-1 and TRBJ1-2; absent DNA, TCRdb's TRBD1 call cannot be checked. The receptor was derived from a human donor in good health. Some clones in this sample may be carry-over from other donors' samples. Material for sequencing was naive CXCR3+ CD8+ T cells from blood. Stated subset: CD45RO-CCR7+CD27+CD95- naive CD8+ T cells expressing CXCR3 (TNR3+). The chain's CDR3 is CSARDVGTTNYGYTF.